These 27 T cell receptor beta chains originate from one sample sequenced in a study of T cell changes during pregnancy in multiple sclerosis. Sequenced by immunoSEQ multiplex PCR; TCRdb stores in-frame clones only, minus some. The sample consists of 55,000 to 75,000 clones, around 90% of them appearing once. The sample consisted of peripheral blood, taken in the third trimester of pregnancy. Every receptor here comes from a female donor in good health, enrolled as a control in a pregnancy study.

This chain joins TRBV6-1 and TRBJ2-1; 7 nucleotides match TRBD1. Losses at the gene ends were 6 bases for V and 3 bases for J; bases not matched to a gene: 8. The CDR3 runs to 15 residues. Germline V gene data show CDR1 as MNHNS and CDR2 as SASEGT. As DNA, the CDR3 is TGTGCCAGCAGATCACAGGGGTCTGGCTACAATGAGCAGTTCTTC. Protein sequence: CASRSQGSGYNEQFF.

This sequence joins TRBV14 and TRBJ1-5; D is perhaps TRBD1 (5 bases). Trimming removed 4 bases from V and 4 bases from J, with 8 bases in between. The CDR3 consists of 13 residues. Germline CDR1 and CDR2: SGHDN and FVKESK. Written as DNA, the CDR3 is TGTGCCAGCAGCCCGGGGGTTAATCAGCCCCAGCATTTT. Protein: CASSPGVNQPQHF. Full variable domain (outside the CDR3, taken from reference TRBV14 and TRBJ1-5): EAGVTQFPSHSVIEKGQTVTLRCDPISGHDNLYWYRRVMGKEIKFLLHFVKESKQDESGMPNNRFLAERTGGTYSTLKVQPAELEDSGVYFCASSPGVNQPQHFGDGTRLSIL.

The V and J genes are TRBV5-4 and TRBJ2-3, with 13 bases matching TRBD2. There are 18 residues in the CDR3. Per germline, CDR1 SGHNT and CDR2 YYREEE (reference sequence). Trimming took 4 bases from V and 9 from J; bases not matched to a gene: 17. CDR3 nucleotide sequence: TGTGCCAGCAGCGGTATATCAGTACTAGCGGGGGGGCGCGGAACGCAGTATTTT. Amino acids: CASSGISVLAGGRGTQYF.

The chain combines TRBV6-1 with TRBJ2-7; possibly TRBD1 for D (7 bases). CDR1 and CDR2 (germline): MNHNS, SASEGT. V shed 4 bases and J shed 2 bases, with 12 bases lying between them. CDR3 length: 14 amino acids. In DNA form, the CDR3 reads TGTGCCAGCAGTGGCGGGACAGCGCCCTACGAGCAGTACTTC. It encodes CASSGGTAPYEQYF.

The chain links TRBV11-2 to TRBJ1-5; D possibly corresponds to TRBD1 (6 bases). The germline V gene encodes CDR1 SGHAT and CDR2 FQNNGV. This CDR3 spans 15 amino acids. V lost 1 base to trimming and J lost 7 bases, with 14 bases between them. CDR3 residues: CASSLGGQRGQPQHF. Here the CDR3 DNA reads TGTGCCAGCAGCTTAGGAGGACAGAGGGGCCAGCCCCAGCATTTT.

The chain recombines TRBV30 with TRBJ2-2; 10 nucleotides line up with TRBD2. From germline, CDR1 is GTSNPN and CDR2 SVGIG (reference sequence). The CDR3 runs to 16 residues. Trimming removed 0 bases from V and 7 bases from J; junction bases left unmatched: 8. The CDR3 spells CAWSVWAAGGRGELFF. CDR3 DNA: TGTGCCTGGAGTGTATGGGCAGCGGGGGGGCGCGGGGAGCTGTTTTTT.

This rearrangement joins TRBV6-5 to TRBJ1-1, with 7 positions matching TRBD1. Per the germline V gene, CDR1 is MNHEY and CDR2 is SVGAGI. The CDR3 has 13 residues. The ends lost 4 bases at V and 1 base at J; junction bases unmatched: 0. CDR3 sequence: CASSWTGNTEAFF. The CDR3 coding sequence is TGTGCCAGCAGTTGGACAGGGAACACTGAAGCTTTCTTT.

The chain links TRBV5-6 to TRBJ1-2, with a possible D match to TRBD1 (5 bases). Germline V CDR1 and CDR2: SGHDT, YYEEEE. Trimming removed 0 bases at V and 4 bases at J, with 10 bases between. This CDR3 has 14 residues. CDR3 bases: TGTGCCAGCAGCTTGGGGACAAATTCCTATGGCTACACCTTC. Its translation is CASSLGTNSYGYTF. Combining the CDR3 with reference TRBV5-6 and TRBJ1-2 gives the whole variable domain DAGVTQSPTHLIKTRGQQVTLRCSPKSGHDTVSWYQQALGQGPQFIFQYYEEEERQRGNFPDRFSGHQFPNYSSELNVNALLLGDSALYLCASSLGTNSYGYTFGSGTRLTVV.

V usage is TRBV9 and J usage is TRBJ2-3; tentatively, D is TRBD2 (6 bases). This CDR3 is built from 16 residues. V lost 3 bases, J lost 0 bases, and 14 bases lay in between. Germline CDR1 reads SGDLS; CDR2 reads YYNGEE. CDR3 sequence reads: CASSAKLATSTDTQYF. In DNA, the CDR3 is TGTGCCAGCAGCGCCAAACTAGCCACTAGCACAGATACGCAGTATTTT.

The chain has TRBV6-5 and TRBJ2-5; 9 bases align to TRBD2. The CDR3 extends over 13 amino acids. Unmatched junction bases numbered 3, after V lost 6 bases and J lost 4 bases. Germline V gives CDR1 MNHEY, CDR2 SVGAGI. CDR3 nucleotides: TGTGCCAGCAGCAATAGCGGGGGAGAGACCCAGTACTTC. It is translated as CASSNSGGETQYF.

DNA of the CDR3: TGTGCCAGCAGTCACCGGGAAACCTACGAGCAGTACTTC. It encodes CASSHRETYEQYF. The genes are TRBV6-5 and TRBJ2-7; tentatively, D is TRBD2 (5 bases). Germline V gene lookup returns CDR1 MNHEY and CDR2 SVGAGI. V was trimmed by 5 bases and J by 2 bases, leaving 10 bases between them. CDR3 length: 13 residues.

The CDR3 DNA reads TGTGCCAGCAGTTTATGGGGGGGCAATCAGCCCCAGCATTTT. Amino acids: CASSLWGGNQPQHF. This chain connects TRBV27 to TRBJ1-5; a possible D gene is TRBD1 (5 bases). The V gene lost 1 base and the J gene lost 2 bases, with 6 bases spanning the gap. The CDR3 loop spans 14 amino acids. Germline loops: CDR1 MNHEY, CDR2 SMNVEV (reference sequence).

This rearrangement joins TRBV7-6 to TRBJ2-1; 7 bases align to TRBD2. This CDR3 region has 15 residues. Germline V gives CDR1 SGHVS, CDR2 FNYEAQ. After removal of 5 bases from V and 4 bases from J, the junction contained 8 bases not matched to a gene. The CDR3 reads CASSPWASGYNEQFF. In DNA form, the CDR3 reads TGTGCCAGCAGCCCCTGGGCTAGCGGATACAATGAGCAGTTCTTC. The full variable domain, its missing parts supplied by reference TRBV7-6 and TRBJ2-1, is GAGVSQSPRYKVTKRGQDVALRCDPISGHVSLYWYRQALGQGPEFLTYFNYEAQQDKSGLPNDRFSAERPEGSISTLTIQRTEQRDSAMYRCASSPWASGYNEQFFGPGTRLTVL.

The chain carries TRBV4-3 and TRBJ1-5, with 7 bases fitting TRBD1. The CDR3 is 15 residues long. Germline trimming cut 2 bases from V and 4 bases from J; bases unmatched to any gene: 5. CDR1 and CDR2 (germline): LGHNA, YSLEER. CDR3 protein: CASSQSRQGNQPQHF. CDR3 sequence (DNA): TGCGCCAGCAGCCAATCGCGACAGGGAAATCAGCCCCAGCATTTT.

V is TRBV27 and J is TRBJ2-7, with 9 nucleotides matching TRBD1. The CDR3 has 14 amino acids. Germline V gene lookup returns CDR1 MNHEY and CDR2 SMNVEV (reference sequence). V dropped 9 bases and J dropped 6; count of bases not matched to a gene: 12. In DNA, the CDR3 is TGTGCCAGACTGCACCGGGACAGGGTGGGCGAGCAGTACTTC. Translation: CARLHRDRVGEQYF.

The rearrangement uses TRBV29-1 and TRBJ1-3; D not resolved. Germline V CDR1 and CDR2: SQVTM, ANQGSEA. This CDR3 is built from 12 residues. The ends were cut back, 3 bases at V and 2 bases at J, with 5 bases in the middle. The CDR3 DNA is TGCAGCGTTGAGTCTACTGGAAACACCATATATTTT. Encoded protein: CSVESTGNTIYF.

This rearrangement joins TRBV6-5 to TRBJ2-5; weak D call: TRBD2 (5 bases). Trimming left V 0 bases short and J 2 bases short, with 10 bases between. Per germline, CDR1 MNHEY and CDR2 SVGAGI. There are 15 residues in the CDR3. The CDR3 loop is CASSYSRARQETQYF. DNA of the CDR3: TGTGCCAGCAGTTACTCGAGGGCCCGGCAAGAGACCCAGTACTTC.

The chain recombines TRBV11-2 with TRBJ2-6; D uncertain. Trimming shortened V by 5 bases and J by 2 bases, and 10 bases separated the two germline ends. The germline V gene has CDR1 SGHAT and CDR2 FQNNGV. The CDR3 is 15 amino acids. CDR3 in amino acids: CASSLIRAGANVLTF. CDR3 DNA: TGTGCCAGCAGCCTGATACGGGCTGGGGCCAACGTCCTGACTTTC.

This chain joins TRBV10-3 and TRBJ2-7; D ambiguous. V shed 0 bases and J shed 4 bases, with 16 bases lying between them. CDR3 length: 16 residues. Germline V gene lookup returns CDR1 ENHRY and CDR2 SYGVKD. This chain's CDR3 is CAISESSGLGKYEQYF. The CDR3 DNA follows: TGTGCCATCAGTGAGTCAAGTGGGTTGGGCAAATACGAGCAGTACTTC.

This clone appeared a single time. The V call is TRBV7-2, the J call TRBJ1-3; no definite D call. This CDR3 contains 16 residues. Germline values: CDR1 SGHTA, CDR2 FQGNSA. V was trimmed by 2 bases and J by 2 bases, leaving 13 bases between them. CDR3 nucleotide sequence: TGTGCCAGCAGCTTAAGCCCTCCAGGAACTGGAAACACCATATATTTT. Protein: CASSLSPPGTGNTIYF.

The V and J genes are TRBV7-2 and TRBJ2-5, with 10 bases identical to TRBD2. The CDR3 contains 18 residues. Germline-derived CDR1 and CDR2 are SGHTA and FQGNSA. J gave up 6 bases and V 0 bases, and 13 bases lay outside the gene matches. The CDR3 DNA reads TGTGCCAGCAGCTTAGCCGCCGCAGGAGCGGGGGGGATGAAGACCCAGTACTTC. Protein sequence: CASSLAAAGAGGMKTQYF.

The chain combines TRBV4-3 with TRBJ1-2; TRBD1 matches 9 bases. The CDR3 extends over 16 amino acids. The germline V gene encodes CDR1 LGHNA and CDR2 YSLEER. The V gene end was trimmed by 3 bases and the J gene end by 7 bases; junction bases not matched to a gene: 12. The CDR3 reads CASSQLPGQGFSGYTF. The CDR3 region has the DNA TGCGCCAGCAGCCAGCTTCCGGGACAGGGATTCTCTGGCTACACCTTC.

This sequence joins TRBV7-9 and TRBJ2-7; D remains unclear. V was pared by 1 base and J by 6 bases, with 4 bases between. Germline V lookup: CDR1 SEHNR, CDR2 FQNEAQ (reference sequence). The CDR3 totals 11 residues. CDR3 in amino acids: CASSLGAEQYF. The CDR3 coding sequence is TGTGCCAGCAGCTTAGGGGCCGAGCAGTACTTC. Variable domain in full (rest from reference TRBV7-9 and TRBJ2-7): DTGVSQNPRHKITKRGQNVTFRCDPISEHNRLYWYRQTLGQGPEFLTYFQNEAQLEKSRLLSDRFSAERPKGSFSTLEIQRTEQGDSAMYLCASSLGAEQYFGPGTRLTVT.

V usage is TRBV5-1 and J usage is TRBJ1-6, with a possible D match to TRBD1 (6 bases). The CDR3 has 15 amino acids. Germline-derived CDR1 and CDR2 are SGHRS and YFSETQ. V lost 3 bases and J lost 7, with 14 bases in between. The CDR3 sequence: CASSYQQGLNSPLHF. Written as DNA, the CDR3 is TGCGCCAGCAGCTACCAACAGGGACTAAATTCACCCCTCCACTTT.

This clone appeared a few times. The CDR3 is CASSRRTSGGPGETQYF. In DNA form, the CDR3 reads TGTGCCAGCAGCCGGCGGACTAGCGGGGGGCCAGGGGAGACCCAGTACTTC. The rearrangement joins TRBV4-2 to TRBJ2-5; 14 bases fit TRBD2. V gave up 4 bases and J gave up 5 bases; unmatched junction bases: 9. From germline, CDR1 is LGHNA and CDR2 YNFKEQ. CDR3 size: 17 residues.

CDR3 DNA sequence: TGTGCCAGCAGCTTATCCAGGGCCGGGGGCTATGGCTACACCTTC. This gives the protein CASSLSRAGGYGYTF. The genes are TRBV7-2 and TRBJ1-2, with D perhaps TRBD1 (5 bases). V lost 2 bases and J 4 bases, leaving 14 bases between the germline ends. The CDR3 spans 15 residues. Germline assignment: CDR1 SGHTA and CDR2 FQGNSA. The variable domain in full, completed from reference TRBV7-2 and TRBJ1-2, reads GAGVSQSPSNKVTEKGKDVELRCDPISGHTALYWYRQSLGQGLEFLIYFQGNSAPDKSGLPSDRFSAERTGGSVSTLTIQRTQQEDSAVYLCASSLSRAGGYGYTFGSGTRLTVV.

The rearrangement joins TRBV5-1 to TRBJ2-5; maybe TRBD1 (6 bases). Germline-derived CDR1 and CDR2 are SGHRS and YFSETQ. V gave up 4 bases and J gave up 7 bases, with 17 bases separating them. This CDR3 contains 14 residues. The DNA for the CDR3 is TGCGCCAGCAGCCCGCTGACAGGCCCCGGGACCCAGTACTTC. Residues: CASSPLTGPGTQYF.